This entry lists 18 T cell receptor beta chains sequenced from one sample in a study of blood T cells in healthy people across ages. Using a J-beta primer mix together with a sample-barcoded 5' primer, a second PCR was run for about 6 to 11 cycles. TCRdb used MiXCR to reprocess the 5' RACE reads, holding one entry per CDR3 protein. The data hold 1 million or so distinct CDR3 sequences, with roughly 45% observed a single time. The source material was blood. Receptors originate from a woman aged 55-69 years in good health.

The chain combines TRBV20-1 with TRBJ2-7; TRBD2 matches at 15 bases. The CDR3 contains 16 residues. V trimming: 2 bases; J trimming: 7 bases; junction bases outside the gene matches: 9. The germline gives CDR1 DFQATT, CDR2 SNEGSKA (reference sequence). The CDR3 region has the DNA TGCAGTGCTAGAAGGACTAGCGGGAGGGTAACTAATGAGCAGTACTTC. This gives the protein CSARRTSGRVTNEQYF.

This chain joins TRBV20-1 and TRBJ1-6; 7 positions agree with TRBD1. There are 15 residues in the CDR3. The trim removed 5 bases at V and 4 bases at J, leaving 8 bases unmatched. Per germline, CDR1 DFQATT and CDR2 SNEGSKA (reference sequence). The CDR3 is CSARTGENYNSPLHF. CDR3 in DNA: TGCAGTGCTCGAACAGGGGAAAATTATAATTCACCCCTCCACTTT.

For this clonotype: One end of the junction varies from germline; a read error may be responsible. The gene calls are TRBV5-1 and TRBJ2-5; 8 bases are a match to TRBD1. The J call may not be correct, given that the DNA end is closer to TRBJ2-7. Germline V gene lookup returns CDR1 SGHRS and CDR2 YFSETQ. This CDR3 comprises 17 residues. CDR3: CASSFFLGQAHSHEQYF. CDR3 in DNA: TGCGCCAGCAGCTTTTTTTTGGGACAGGCCCACTCCCACGAGCAGTACTTC.

The chain employs TRBV11-2 and TRBJ2-1; D remains unclear. The V and J ends lost 0 bases and 1 base respectively, with 7 bases between them. The germline gives CDR1 SGHAT, CDR2 FQNNGV. There are 15 residues in the CDR3. The CDR3 sequence: CASSLDPASYNEQFF. The CDR3 coding sequence is TGTGCCAGCAGCTTAGACCCCGCTTCCTACAATGAGCAGTTCTTC.

A few counts support this clonotype. The chain uses TRBV6-1 and TRBJ2-7, with 7 bases lining up with TRBD2. Trimming cost V 2 bases and J 5 bases; bases outside gene matches: 6. The CDR3 consists of 14 residues. CDR1 is MNHNS, CDR2 SASEGT, per germline. DNA for the CDR3: TGTGCCAGCAGTGAATCGGAGGGAGGGAACGAGCAGTACTTC. As protein: CASSESEGGNEQYF.

This clonotype was observed a few times. This rearrangement joins TRBV2 to TRBJ2-5; D call uncertain. The CDR3 is 14 amino acids. V was pared by 3 bases and J by 5 bases, with 13 bases between. From germline, CDR1 is SNHLY and CDR2 FYNNEI. The CDR3 is CASSDRAYGETQYF. The CDR3, as DNA: TGTGCCAGCAGTGACCGAGCCTATGGGGAGACCCAGTACTTC.

The gene calls are TRBV28 and TRBJ2-1; 8 bases are a match to TRBD2. The CDR3 has 17 amino acids. The germline gives CDR1 MDHEN, CDR2 SYDVKM. The V gene end was trimmed by 2 bases and the J gene end by 6 bases; junction bases not matched to a gene: 12. In DNA form, the CDR3 reads TGTGCCAGCAGTTTAAGGTTTCGAGCGGGAGAGTTCAATGAGCAGTTCTTC. It is translated as CASSLRFRAGEFNEQFF.

This clonotype was found a few times. This rearrangement joins TRBV7-8 to TRBJ2-5; D uncertain. The CDR3 sequence is 12 residues long. Trimming left V 8 bases short and J 4 bases short, with 11 bases between. Germline values: CDR1 SGHVS, CDR2 FQNEAQ. CDR3 DNA sequence: TGTGCCAGCGGCCCGAGAGTAGAGACCCAGTACTTC. Encoded protein: CASGPRVETQYF.

The CDR3 sequence: CATRRGGPNTEAFF. DNA for the CDR3: TGTGCCACCCGACGGGGCGGACCTAACACTGAAGCTTTCTTT. The chain combines TRBV6-6 with TRBJ1-1; a possible D gene is TRBD1 (5 bases). Germline V gene lookup returns CDR1 MNHNY and CDR2 SVGAGI (reference sequence). CDR3 length equals 14 residues. The ends were cut back, 10 bases at V and 2 bases at J, with 17 bases in the middle.

The rearrangement links TRBV12-3 or TRBV12-4 to TRBJ2-7, with TRBD2 matching 7 bases. V gave up 5 bases and J gave up 7 bases; unmatched junction bases: 14. The CDR3 runs 15 residues. In DNA form, the CDR3 reads TGTGCCAGCAGTCCCCCTAGCGGCCCCGTGAGTGAGCAGTACTTC. It is translated as CASSPPSGPVSEQYF.

The CDR3 here is CSARGRVHEQYF. The CDR3 nucleotides read TGCAGTGCTAGGGGGCGGGTCCACGAGCAGTACTTC. This chain links TRBV20-1 with TRBJ2-7; perhaps D is TRBD1 or TRBD2 (5 bases each). V lost 3 bases and J 5 bases, leaving 11 bases between the germline ends. Germline CDR1 DFQATT, CDR2 SNEGSKA (reference sequence). CDR3 size: 12 residues.

The rearrangement links TRBV3-1 to TRBJ2-1, with 7 bases fitting TRBD2. J gave up 11 bases and V 6 bases, and 10 bases lay outside the gene matches. There are 13 residues in the CDR3. Per the germline V gene, CDR1 is LGHDT and CDR2 is YNNKEL (reference sequence). The CDR3 DNA is TGTGCCAGCAGTGCGGGACTAACCACTAAGCAGTTCTTC. As protein: CASSAGLTTKQFF.

This clonotype was observed a handful of times. This chain joins TRBV27 and TRBJ1-5; D is unclear. This CDR3 comprises 14 residues. Trimming cost V 6 bases and J 5 bases, with 14 bases left between them. Germline loops: CDR1 MNHEY, CDR2 SMNVEV (reference sequence). CDR3: CASSPLPVDQPQHF. CDR3 coding DNA: TGTGCCAGCAGCCCTTTACCCGTTGATCAGCCCCAGCATTTT.

The CDR3 nucleotides are TGTGCCAGCAGTTACTCGACGGCAGGCAATTACAATGAGCAGTTCTTC. Translated: CASSYSTAGNYNEQFF. The chain employs TRBV6-5 and TRBJ2-1; D is uncertain. Trimming pared 0 bases from V and 4 bases from J, leaving 13 bases between. CDR3 length: 16 amino acids. CDR1 and CDR2 from the germline V gene are MNHEY and SVGAGI.

The V gene is TRBV28, the J gene TRBJ1-4; weak D call: TRBD1 (5 bases). CDR1 and CDR2 from the germline V gene are MDHEN and SYDVKM. With 6 bases removed from V and 7 bases from J, the gap between germline ends came to 9 bases. This CDR3 has 12 residues. The CDR3 sequence: CASSPTVEKLFF. The CDR3 nucleotides are TGTGCCAGCAGCCCGACAGTTGAAAAACTGTTTTTT.

This chain uses TRBV7-9 with TRBJ1-2; D is unclear. The V gene's germline CDR1 is SEHNR and CDR2 FQNEAQ (reference sequence). The CDR3 covers 16 residues. V was cut by 3 bases and J by 6 bases, with 20 bases left in between. CDR3 region: CASSFEIAGSRNGYTF. The DNA of the CDR3 is TGTGCCAGCAGCTTTGAGATCGCGGGCTCCAGAAATGGCTACACCTTC. The full variable domain, in which reference TRBV7-9 and TRBJ1-2 provide the parts outside the CDR3, is DTGVSQNPRHKITKRGQNVTFRCDPISEHNRLYWYRQTLGQGPEFLTYFQNEAQLEKSRLLSDRFSAERPKGSFSTLEIQRTEQGDSAMYLCASSFEIAGSRNGYTFGSGTRLTVV.

The CDR3 protein is CASSPPLTSGEQFF. The CDR3 nucleotides read TGTGCCAGCAGTCCCCCTTTAACTTCCGGTGAGCAGTTCTTC. The chain couples TRBV28 to TRBJ2-1; D gene uncertain. Looked up from germline, CDR1 is MDHEN and CDR2 is SYDVKM. The CDR3 loop spans 14 amino acids. The germline V and J ends were trimmed by 5 bases and 9 bases, with 17 bases remaining between them.

This clonotype was observed a handful of times. V and J are TRBV20-1 and TRBJ2-3; possible D gene TRBD2, 5 bases. Germline CDR1 is DFQATT and CDR2 is SNEGSKA (reference sequence). The CDR3 extends over 14 amino acids. V lost 4 bases and J lost 4, with 15 bases in between. CDR3 DNA sequence: TGCAGTGCTATAAAGCGGAGCGGAGCAGATACGCAGTATTTT. Its protein product is CSAIKRSGADTQYF.